The 17 T cell receptor beta chains below all came from one sample that was sequenced in a study of shared clonotypes between healthy human individuals (dated by TCRdb to 2018 to 2020). Receptors were amplified or captured by the immunoSEQ multiplex PCR assay. TCRdb limited this immuneACCESS table to in-frame rearrangements with V and J called. A share of clones is missing; checked studies link under half to unresolved V genes, and the rest is unexplained. This sample is represented by more than 1,200,000 clones; approximately 98.5% of them were singletons. The ten biggest clones cover roughly 0.35% of the sample. The sequenced sample consisted of naive CD4+ T cells sorted from blood. The cell subset or site tag for this specimen amounts to: CD45RA+ positively selected. The source is a man aged 25-45 years in good health.

The rearrangement uses TRBV5-4 and TRBJ2-3; weak D call: TRBD2 (5 bases). The V end lost 0 bases, the J end lost 2 bases, and 7 bases lay between the germline ends. The germline CDR1 and CDR2 sequences are SGHNT and YYREEE (reference sequence). This CDR3 contains 14 residues. Here the CDR3 DNA reads TGTGCCAGCAGCTTGGGACTATCCACAGATACGCAGTATTTT. Its protein product is CASSLGLSTDTQYF. The full variable domain, in which reference TRBV5-4 and TRBJ2-3 provide the parts outside the CDR3, is ETGVTQSPTHLIKTRGQQVTLRCSSQSGHNTVSWYQQALGQGPQFIFQYYREEENGRGNFPPRFSGLQFPNYSSELNVNALELDDSALYLCASSLGLSTDTQYFGPGTRLTVL.

Notes on this clone: The sample carries other DNA sequences with the same CDR3. The chain joins TRBV20-1 to TRBJ2-2; no clear D. Germline lookup yields CDR1 DFQATT and CDR2 SNEGSKA (reference sequence). The length of the CDR3 is 11 residues. Between the trimmed V and J ends, which lost 6 bases and 5 bases, there was a span of 7 bases. The DNA for the CDR3 is TGCAGTGCCGCTAGGACCGGGGAGCTGTTTTTT. This encodes CSAARTGELFF.

Worth noting for this clone: Other DNA sequences of this sample code for an identical CDR3. CDR3 amino acids: CASSLGVSGNTIYF. The CDR3 DNA reads as TGTGCCAGCAGCTTAGGGGTATCTGGAAACACCATATATTTT. The V call is TRBV7-2, the J call TRBJ1-3; D not certain. The V gene lost 1 base and the J gene lost 1 base, with 5 bases spanning the gap. Per germline, CDR1 SGHTA and CDR2 FQGNSA. The CDR3 has 14 amino acids.

This chain joins TRBV19 and TRBJ1-4; a weak D match, TRBD1 (5 bases). CDR3 length: 13 residues. The germline V gene has CDR1 LNHDA and CDR2 SQIVND (reference sequence). The ends were cut back, 7 bases at V and 6 bases at J, with 12 bases in the middle. In DNA form, the CDR3 reads TGTGCCAGTAAGGGCAGGGAGGATGAAAAACTGTTTTTT. Residues: CASKGREDEKLFF.

The chain couples TRBV19 to TRBJ2-3; D unresolved. The germline gives CDR1 LNHDA, CDR2 SQIVND (reference sequence). The V gene lost 3 bases and the J gene lost 2 bases, with 9 bases spanning the gap. The CDR3 loop spans 14 amino acids. The CDR3 protein is CASSILLFTDTQYF. The CDR3 nucleotides are TGTGCCAGTAGTATTCTACTCTTCACAGATACGCAGTATTTT.

V is TRBV19 and J is TRBJ2-3, with D perhaps matching TRBD1 (6 bases). Germline V lookup: CDR1 LNHDA, CDR2 SQIVND (reference sequence). The CDR3 sequence is 15 residues long. V lost 5 bases and J 1 base, leaving 13 bases between the germline ends. CDR3: CASSRTAQGTDTQYF. CDR3 DNA: TGTGCCAGTAGTCGGACAGCTCAGGGCACAGATACGCAGTATTTT.

The chain is built from TRBV6-4 and TRBJ1-2; D uncertain. Germline CDR1 and CDR2: MRHNA and SNTAGT. Trimming removed 2 bases at V and 8 bases at J, with 18 bases between. The CDR3 is 15 amino acids. The CDR3 DNA reads as TGTGCCAGCAGTGACACTTCTTCGGGCTTTCGCGGCTACACCTTC. Residues: CASSDTSSGFRGYTF.

This rearrangement joins TRBV29-1 to TRBJ2-7, with 7 bases fitting TRBD1. This CDR3 is 11 amino acids long. The J segment lost 3 bases and the V segment lost 5 bases, leaving 1 base of the junction unmatched. Per the germline V gene, CDR1 is SQVTM and CDR2 is ANQGSEA. The CDR3 reads CSVRDSYEQYF. CDR3 nucleotides: TGCAGCGTTCGGGACAGCTACGAGCAGTACTTC.

J is TRBJ1-5 and V is TRBV28; TRBD1 aligns across 9 bases. Germline V lookup: CDR1 MDHEN, CDR2 SYDVKM. This CDR3 spans 15 amino acids. V lost 6 bases and J lost 5; bases outside the gene matches: 8. The CDR3 region is CASRSSGTGYQPQHF. CDR3 in DNA: TGTGCCAGCAGGTCATCCGGGACAGGGTATCAGCCCCAGCATTTT.

The chain joins TRBV27 to TRBJ2-6, with TRBD1 matching over 7 bases. J lost 2 bases, V lost 1 base, and 8 bases had no gene match. CDR3 length: 18 residues. Germline CDR1 and CDR2: MNHEY and SMNVEV (reference sequence). The CDR3 loop reads CASSLYRDRATGANVLTF. Here the CDR3 DNA reads TGTGCCAGCAGTTTATACCGGGACAGAGCCACTGGGGCCAACGTCCTGACTTTC.

The gene calls are TRBV18 and TRBJ2-1; 8 bases match TRBD2. The CDR3 is 15 residues long. Trimming cost V 2 bases and J 10 bases; bases outside gene matches: 10. Germline V gives CDR1 KGHSH, CDR2 LQKENI. CDR3 region: CASSPTSGRKYEQFF. CDR3 in DNA: TGTGCCAGCTCACCAACTAGCGGAAGAAAGTACGAGCAGTTCTTC.

This chain links TRBV7-9 with TRBJ2-3; 7 nucleotides match TRBD2. The CDR3 sequence is 15 residues long. The V and J ends lost 5 bases and 0 bases, in that order; junction bases with no gene match: 5. The germline V gene has CDR1 SEHNR and CDR2 FQNEAQ (reference sequence). CDR3 sequence (DNA): TGTGCCAGCAGCCCGAGCGGGACTAGCACAGATACGCAGTATTTT. Protein sequence: CASSPSGTSTDTQYF.

The V and J genes are TRBV30 and TRBJ1-4, with D tentatively TRBD1 (6 bases). Between the trimmed V and J ends, which lost 1 base and 7 bases, there was a span of 16 bases. The germline V gene encodes CDR1 GTSNPN and CDR2 SVGIG (reference sequence). This CDR3 spans 15 amino acids. The CDR3 spells CAWSGRGGLGEKLFF. The CDR3 nucleotides are TGTGCCTGGAGTGGTCGGGGGGGGCTTGGTGAAAAACTGTTTTTT.

The genes are TRBV10-3 and TRBJ1-4; no clear D gene. CDR1 is ENHRY, CDR2 SYGVKD, per germline. The CDR3 runs 16 residues. V was clipped by 0 bases and J by 0 bases, with 8 bases between them. CDR3 sequence: CAISESEGATNEKLFF. DNA of the CDR3: TGTGCCATCAGTGAGTCTGAGGGCGCAACTAATGAAAAACTGTTTTTT.

The rearrangement links TRBV19 to TRBJ2-1; the D gene is possibly TRBD2 (5 bases). CDR1 is LNHDA and CDR2 is SQIVND in the germline V gene (reference sequence). The CDR3 runs 15 residues. V dropped 0 bases and J dropped 7 bases, with 13 bases sitting between them. The CDR3: CASSIDRAEVNEQFF. CDR3 in DNA: TGTGCCAGTAGTATAGATCGGGCGGAGGTAAATGAGCAGTTCTTC.

J is TRBJ1-5 and V is TRBV2, with TRBD1 identical over 8 bases. The CDR3 has 14 residues. V trimming: 1 base; J trimming: 6 bases; junction bases outside the gene matches: 2. Germline V lookup: CDR1 SNHLY, CDR2 FYNNEI. The CDR3 spells CASSEVRGLQPQHF. The CDR3 coding sequence is TGTGCCAGCAGTGAAGTCAGGGGGCTTCAGCCCCAGCATTTT.

The rearrangement uses TRBV5-8 and TRBJ2-6; D tentatively fits TRBD1 or TRBD2 (5 bases each). The CDR3 spans 17 residues. V shed 6 bases and J shed 4 bases, with 20 bases lying between them. Germline assignment: CDR1 SGHTS and CDR2 YDEGEE. Here the CDR3 reads CASTLGRPPVGANVLTF. CDR3 sequence (DNA): TGTGCCAGCACTCTGGGACGCCCGCCGGTGGGGGCCAACGTCCTGACTTTC.